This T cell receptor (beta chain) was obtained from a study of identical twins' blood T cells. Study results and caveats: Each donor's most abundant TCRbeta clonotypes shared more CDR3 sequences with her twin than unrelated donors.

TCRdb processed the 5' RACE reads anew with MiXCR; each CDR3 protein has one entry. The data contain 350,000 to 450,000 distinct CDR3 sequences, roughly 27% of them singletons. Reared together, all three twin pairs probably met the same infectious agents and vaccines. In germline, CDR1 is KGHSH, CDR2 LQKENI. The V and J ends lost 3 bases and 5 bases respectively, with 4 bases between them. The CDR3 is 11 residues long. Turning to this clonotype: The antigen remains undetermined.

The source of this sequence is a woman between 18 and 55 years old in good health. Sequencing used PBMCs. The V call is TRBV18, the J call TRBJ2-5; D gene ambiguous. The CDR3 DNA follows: TGTGCCAGCTCACCGTGGGAGACCCAGTACTTC. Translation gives CASSPWETQYF.